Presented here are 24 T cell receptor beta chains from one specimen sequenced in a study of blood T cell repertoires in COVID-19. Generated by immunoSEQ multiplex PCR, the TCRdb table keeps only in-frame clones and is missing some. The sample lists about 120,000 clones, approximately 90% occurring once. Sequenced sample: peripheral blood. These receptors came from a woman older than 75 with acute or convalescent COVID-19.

CDR3 DNA: TGCGCCAGCAGCTTGGCCGCGGGGGCGGGCTATGGCTACACCTTC. Its protein is CASSLAAGAGYGYTF. The chain employs TRBV5-1 and TRBJ1-2; D is possibly TRBD1 (6 bases). The germline V gene encodes CDR1 SGHRS and CDR2 YFSETQ. This CDR3 has 15 amino acids. The V end was cut by 0 bases, the J end by 4 bases, with 13 bases between.

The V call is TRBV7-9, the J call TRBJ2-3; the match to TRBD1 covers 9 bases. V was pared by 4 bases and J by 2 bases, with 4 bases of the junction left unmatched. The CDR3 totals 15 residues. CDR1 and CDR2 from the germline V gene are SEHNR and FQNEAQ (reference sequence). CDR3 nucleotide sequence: TGTGCCAGCAGCTCCAGGACAGGGGACACAGATACGCAGTATTTT. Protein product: CASSSRTGDTDTQYF.

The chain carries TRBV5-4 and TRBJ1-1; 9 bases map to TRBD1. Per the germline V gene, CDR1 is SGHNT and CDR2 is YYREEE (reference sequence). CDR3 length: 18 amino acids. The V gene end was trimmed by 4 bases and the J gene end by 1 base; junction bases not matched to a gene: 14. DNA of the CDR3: TGTGCCAGCAGCCAGGGCGGGACAGGGAGTATTCGGAACACTGAAGCTTTCTTT. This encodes CASSQGGTGSIRNTEAFF.

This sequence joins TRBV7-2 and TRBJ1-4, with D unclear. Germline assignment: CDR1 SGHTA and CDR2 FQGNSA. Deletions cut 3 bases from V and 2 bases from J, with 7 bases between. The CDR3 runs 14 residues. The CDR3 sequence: CASSFGLTNEKLFF. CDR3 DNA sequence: TGTGCCAGCAGCTTCGGACTGACTAATGAAAAACTGTTTTTT. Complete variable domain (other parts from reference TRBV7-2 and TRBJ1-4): GAGVSQSPSNKVTEKGKDVELRCDPISGHTALYWYRQSLGQGLEFLIYFQGNSAPDKSGLPSDRFSAERTGGSVSTLTIQRTQQEDSAVYLCASSFGLTNEKLFFGSGTQLSVL.

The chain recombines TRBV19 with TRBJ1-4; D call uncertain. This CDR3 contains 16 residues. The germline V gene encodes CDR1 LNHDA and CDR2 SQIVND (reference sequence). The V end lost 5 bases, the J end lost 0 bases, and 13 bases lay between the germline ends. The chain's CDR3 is CASSPRIGATNEKLFF. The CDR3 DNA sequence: TGTGCCAGTAGTCCACGAATCGGGGCAACTAATGAAAAACTGTTTTTT.

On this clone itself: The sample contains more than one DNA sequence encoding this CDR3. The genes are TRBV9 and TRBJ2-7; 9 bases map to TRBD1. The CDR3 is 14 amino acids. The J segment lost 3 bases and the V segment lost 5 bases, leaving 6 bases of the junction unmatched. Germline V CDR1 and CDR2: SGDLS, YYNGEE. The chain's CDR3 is CASSAGQGNYEQYF. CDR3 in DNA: TGTGCCAGCAGTGCTGGACAGGGGAACTACGAGCAGTACTTC.

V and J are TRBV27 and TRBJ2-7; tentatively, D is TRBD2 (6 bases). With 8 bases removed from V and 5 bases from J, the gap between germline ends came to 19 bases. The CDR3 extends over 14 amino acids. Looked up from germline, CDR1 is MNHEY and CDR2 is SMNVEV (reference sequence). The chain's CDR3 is CASAHGGFLNEQYF. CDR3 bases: TGTGCCAGCGCTCACGGAGGGTTTTTGAACGAGCAGTACTTC.

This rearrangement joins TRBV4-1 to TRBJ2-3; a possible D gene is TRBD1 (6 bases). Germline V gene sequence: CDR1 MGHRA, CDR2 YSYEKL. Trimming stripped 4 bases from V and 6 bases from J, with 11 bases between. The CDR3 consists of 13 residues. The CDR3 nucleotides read TGCGCCAGCAGCCTACAGGGTCGGGATACGCAGTATTTT. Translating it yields CASSLQGRDTQYF.

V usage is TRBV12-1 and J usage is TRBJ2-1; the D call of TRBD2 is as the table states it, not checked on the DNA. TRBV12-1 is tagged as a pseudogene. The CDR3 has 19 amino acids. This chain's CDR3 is CASSFFPGTLAGGYNEQFF. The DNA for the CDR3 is TGTGCCAGCAGCTTTTTTCCTGGGACTCTAGCGGGGGGGTACAATGAGCAGTTCTTC.

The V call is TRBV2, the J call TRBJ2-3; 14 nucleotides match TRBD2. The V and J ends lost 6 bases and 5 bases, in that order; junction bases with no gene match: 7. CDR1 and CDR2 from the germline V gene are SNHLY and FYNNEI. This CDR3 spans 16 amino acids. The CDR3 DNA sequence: TGTGCCAGCAGGAGACTAGCGGGGGGGCGTGTAGATACGCAGTATTTT. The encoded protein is CASRRLAGGRVDTQYF. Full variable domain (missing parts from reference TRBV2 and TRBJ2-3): EPEVTQTPSHQVTQMGQEVILRCVPISNHLYFYWYRQILGQKVEFLVSFYNNEISEKSEIFDDQFSVERPDGSNFTLKIRSTKLEDSAMYFCASRRLAGGRVDTQYFGPGTRLTVL.

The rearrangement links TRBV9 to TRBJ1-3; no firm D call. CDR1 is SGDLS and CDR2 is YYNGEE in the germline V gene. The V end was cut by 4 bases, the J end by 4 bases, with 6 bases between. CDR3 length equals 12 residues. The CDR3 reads CASSLLGNTIYF. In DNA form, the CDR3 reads TGTGCCAGCAGCCTCCTCGGAAACACCATATATTTT.

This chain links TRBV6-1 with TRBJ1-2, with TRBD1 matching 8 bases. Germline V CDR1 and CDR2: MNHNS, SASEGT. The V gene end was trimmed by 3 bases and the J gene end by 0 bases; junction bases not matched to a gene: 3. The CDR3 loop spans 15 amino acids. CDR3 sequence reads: CASSDRGRSNYGYTF. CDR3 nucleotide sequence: TGTGCCAGCAGTGACAGGGGGCGATCTAACTATGGCTACACCTTC.

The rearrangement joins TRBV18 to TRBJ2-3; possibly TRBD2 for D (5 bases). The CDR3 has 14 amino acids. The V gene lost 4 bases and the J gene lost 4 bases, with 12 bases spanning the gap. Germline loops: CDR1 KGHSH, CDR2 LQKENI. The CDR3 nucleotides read TGTGCCAGCTCACGGATGGACGGGGCAGATACGCAGTATTTT. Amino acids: CASSRMDGADTQYF.

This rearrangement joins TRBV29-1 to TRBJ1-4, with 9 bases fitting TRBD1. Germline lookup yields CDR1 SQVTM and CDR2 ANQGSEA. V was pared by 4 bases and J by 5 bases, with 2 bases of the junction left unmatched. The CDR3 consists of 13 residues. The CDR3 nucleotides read TGCAGCGTTGGGGGGACAGGGAATGAAAAACTGTTTTTT. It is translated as CSVGGTGNEKLFF. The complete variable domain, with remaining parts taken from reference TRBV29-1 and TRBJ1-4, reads SAVISQKPSRDICQRGTSLTIQCQVDSQVTMMFWYRQQPGQSLTLIATANQGSEATYESGFVIDKFPISRPNLTFSTLTVSNMSPEDSSIYLCSVGGTGNEKLFFGSGTQLSVL.

The CDR3 loop reads CSVGGTGGAETQYF. The CDR3 coding sequence is TGCAGCGTTGGGGGGACAGGGGGCGCGGAGACCCAGTACTTC. The V call is TRBV29-1, the J call TRBJ2-5; TRBD1 matches at 12 bases. The CDR3 spans 14 residues. V trimming: 4 bases; J trimming: 5 bases; junction bases outside the gene matches: 5. Germline CDR1 is SQVTM and CDR2 is ANQGSEA. Together with reference TRBV29-1 and TRBJ2-5, the CDR3 gives the full variable domain: SAVISQKPSRDICQRGTSLTIQCQVDSQVTMMFWYRQQPGQSLTLIATANQGSEATYESGFVIDKFPISRPNLTFSTLTVSNMSPEDSSIYLCSVGGTGGAETQYFGPGTRLLVL.

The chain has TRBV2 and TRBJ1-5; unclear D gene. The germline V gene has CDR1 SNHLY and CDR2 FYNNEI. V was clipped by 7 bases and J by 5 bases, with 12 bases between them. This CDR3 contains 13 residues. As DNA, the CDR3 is TGTGCCAGCAATGAGTTCCCCGATCAGCCCCAGCATTTT. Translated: CASNEFPDQPQHF.

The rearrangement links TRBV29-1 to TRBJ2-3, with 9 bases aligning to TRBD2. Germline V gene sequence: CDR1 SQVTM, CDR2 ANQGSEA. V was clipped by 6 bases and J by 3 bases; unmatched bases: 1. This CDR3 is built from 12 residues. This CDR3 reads CSVGLATDTQYF. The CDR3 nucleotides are TGCAGCGTAGGACTAGCGACAGATACGCAGTATTTT.

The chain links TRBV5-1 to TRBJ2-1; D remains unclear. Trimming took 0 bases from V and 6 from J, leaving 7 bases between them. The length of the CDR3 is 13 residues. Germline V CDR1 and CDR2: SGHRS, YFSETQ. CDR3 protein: CASSLAVSNEQFF. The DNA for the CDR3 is TGCGCCAGCAGCTTGGCCGTCTCCAATGAGCAGTTCTTC.

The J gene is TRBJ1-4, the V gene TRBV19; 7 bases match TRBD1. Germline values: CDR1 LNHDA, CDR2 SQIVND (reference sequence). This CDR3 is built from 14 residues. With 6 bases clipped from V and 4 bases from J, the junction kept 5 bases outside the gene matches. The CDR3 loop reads CASSTGQNNEKLFF. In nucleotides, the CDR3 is TGTGCCAGTAGCACGGGACAGAATAATGAAAAACTGTTTTTT.

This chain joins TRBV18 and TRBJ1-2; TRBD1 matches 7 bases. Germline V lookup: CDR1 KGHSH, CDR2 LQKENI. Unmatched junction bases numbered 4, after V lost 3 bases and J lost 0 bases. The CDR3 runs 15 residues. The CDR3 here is CASSPGGGANYGYTF. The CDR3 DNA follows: TGTGCCAGCTCACCCGGAGGGGGCGCTAACTATGGCTACACCTTC.

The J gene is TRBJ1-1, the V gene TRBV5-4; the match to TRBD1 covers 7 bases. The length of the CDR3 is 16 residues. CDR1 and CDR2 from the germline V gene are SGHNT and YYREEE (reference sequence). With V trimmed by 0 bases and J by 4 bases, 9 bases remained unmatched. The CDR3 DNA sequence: TGTGCCAGCAGCTTGGGAGGGCGCAGGGGGAGCACTGAAGCTTTCTTT. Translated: CASSLGGRRGSTEAFF.

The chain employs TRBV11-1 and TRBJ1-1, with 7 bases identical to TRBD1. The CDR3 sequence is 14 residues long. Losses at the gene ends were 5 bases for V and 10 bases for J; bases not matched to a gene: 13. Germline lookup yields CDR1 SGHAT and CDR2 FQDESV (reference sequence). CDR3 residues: CASSGGKRQGIAFF. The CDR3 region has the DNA TGTGCCAGCAGCGGTGGAAAAAGACAGGGAATAGCTTTCTTT.

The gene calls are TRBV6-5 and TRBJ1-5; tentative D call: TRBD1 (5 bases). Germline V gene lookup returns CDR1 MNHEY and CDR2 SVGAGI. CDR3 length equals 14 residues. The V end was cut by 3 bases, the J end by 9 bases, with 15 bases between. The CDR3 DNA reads TGTGCCAGCAGTTATTCCCAGGGAATCCGGCCCCAGCATTTT. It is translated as CASSYSQGIRPQHF.

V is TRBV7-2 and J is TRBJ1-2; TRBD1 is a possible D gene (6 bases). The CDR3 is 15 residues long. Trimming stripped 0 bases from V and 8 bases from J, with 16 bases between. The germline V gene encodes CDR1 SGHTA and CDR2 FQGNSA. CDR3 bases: TGTGCCAGCAGCTTAGCGAGGAATGGCAGGGGCGGCTACACCTTC. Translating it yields CASSLARNGRGGYTF.